These 7 T cell receptor beta chains share one sample of origin, sequenced in a study. Treg sorting used a CD4+CD25+CD127-/low gate. A single record per CDR3 protein comes from TCRdb applying MiXCR to the 5' RACE reads. Of more than 8,000 distinct CDR3 sequences detected, roughly 27% appear once; the ten largest clones hold about 3.4%. The specimen sequenced was Tregs sorted from blood. These receptors were taken from a female donor with breast cancer.

Ten or more counts support this clonotype. The chain combines TRBV6-6 with TRBJ1-5; D is undetermined. The V gene lost 0 bases and the J gene lost 5 bases, with 5 bases spanning the gap. Germline V lookup: CDR1 MNHNY, CDR2 SVGAGI (reference sequence). The CDR3 is made up of 13 amino acids. The CDR3 is CASSYSKDQPQHF. CDR3 in DNA: TGTGCCAGCAGTTACTCGAAAGATCAGCCCCAGCATTTT.

The sample holds many counts of this clonotype. V and J are TRBV6-5 and TRBJ1-2; 10 bases are shared with TRBD1. V lost 5 bases to trimming and J lost 8 bases; unmatched junction nucleotides: 8. There are 14 residues in the CDR3. Germline loops: CDR1 MNHEY, CDR2 SVGAGI. CDR3 sequence (DNA): TGTGCCAGCAGTACCCGGGACAGGGGAAGCGGCTACACCTTC. Its protein is CASSTRDRGSGYTF.

The table lists this clonotype with many counts. A read error may produce the germline difference seen at one junction end. The V gene is TRBV3-1, the J gene TRBJ1-5; D might be TRBD1 (5 bases). The CDR3 runs to 15 residues. Germline CDR1 reads LGHDT; CDR2 reads YNNKEL (reference sequence). CDR3 amino acids: CASSQGAGRRQPQRF. CDR3 nucleotides: TGTGCCAGCAGCCAAGGGGCAGGGCGTCGTCAGCCCCAGCGTTTT.

This clonotype came up many times. The V and J genes are TRBV7-8 and TRBJ1-1; D not certain. The germline V gene has CDR1 SGHVS and CDR2 FQNEAQ. The V end lost 1 base, the J end lost 0 bases, and 9 bases lay between the germline ends. The CDR3 extends over 15 amino acids. CDR3 coding DNA: TGTGCCAGCAGCTTAGATGAGAGCATGAACACTGAAGCTTTCTTT. Protein product: CASSLDESMNTEAFF.

This clonotype ranks as medium-sized (0.01 to 0.1%). This chain uses TRBV7-9 with TRBJ2-4, with D tentatively TRBD1 or TRBD2 (5 bases each). This CDR3 is 13 amino acids long. Trimming took off 5 bases at V and 7 bases at J, with 12 bases between the two ends. Per germline, CDR1 SEHNR and CDR2 FQNEAQ (reference sequence). CDR3: CASSGTARNIQYF. Here the CDR3 DNA reads TGTGCCAGCAGCGGGACGGCGAGGAACATTCAGTACTTC.

The table lists this clonotype with many counts. J is TRBJ1-1 and V is TRBV6-6; possible D gene TRBD1, 6 bases. The CDR3 is 12 residues long. Germline CDR1 and CDR2: MNHNY and SVGAGI (reference sequence). V was clipped by 2 bases and J by 8 bases, with 9 bases between them. CDR3 protein: CASSYGGREAFF. In DNA form, the CDR3 reads TGTGCCAGCAGTTACGGGGGGCGGGAAGCTTTCTTT.

J is TRBJ1-4 and V is TRBV6-5; D not resolved. Germline CDR1 MNHEY, CDR2 SVGAGI. This CDR3 contains 16 residues. Deletions cut 0 bases from V and 3 bases from J, with 11 bases between. The CDR3 region has the DNA TGTGCCAGCAGTTACTCGTGGGGTTGGGCTAATGAAAAACTGTTTTTT. Its translation: CASSYSWGWANEKLFF.